This entry describes one T cell receptor (beta chain). The specificity of this receptor is unknown. The input lacks base qualities; no much larger clone sits a single base away. The library came from the immunoSEQ multiplex PCR assay. What TCRdb holds here is the immuneACCESS table cut down to in-frame rearrangements. Part of the clones is not present; checked against another copy, under half of the missing clones reflect an unresolved V gene, and the others are unexplained. The sample table holds 91,000 or so clones, of which around 93% were seen once. The ten largest clones add up to 0.99% of the sample. This entry belongs to a study of T cell changes during pregnancy in multiple sclerosis (dated by TCRdb to between 2018 and 2021). Broadly, across the study: In women with multiple sclerosis, the researchers looked at how the T cell repertoire shifted as pregnancy progressed.

The CDR3 holds 16 amino acids from the cysteine to the phenylalanine. Only the CDR3 DNA stays, 48 bases, in frame from base 1. CDR1 and CDR2, per the germline V gene, are SGDLS and YYNGEE. V trim: 1 base; J trim: 7 bases; unmatched bases: 9. The specimen was peripheral blood, collected after pregnancy. This TCR was recovered from a female donor with multiple sclerosis, enrolled in a pregnancy study. The chain links TRBV9 with TRBJ2-1; 9 middle bases align to TRBD2. The encoded CDR3 is CASSVLAGPHENEQFF. In nucleotide form, the sequence is TGTGCCAGCAGCGTACTAGCGGGACCTCACGAGAATGAGCAGTTCTTC.